A selection of T cell receptor beta chains follows, all from one sample in a study of regulatory T cells in long-lasting Graves disease. MiXCR was run by TCRdb on the multiplex PCR reads, yielding one entry per CDR3 protein. Found here are about 620,000 distinct CDR3 sequences, roughly 15% of them singletons; the top ten hold 15% to 20%. These data are also associated with another study on T cells in Graves' hyperthyroidism and ophthalmopathy.

The sequencing here drew on peripheral blood mononuclear cells (PBMCs), taken at new diagnosis, from a patient treated with antithyroid drugs. These receptor sequences come from a young woman with Graves disease. Each CDR3 is given with its conserved first and last residue. Size tells how often a clone was seen (once, few, many) or the class of an expanded clone, and some rows leave it out.

CDR3: CASSPDQYEQYF
V: TRBV18
J: TRBJ2-7
size: -

CDR3: CASSYSLGSSTDTQYF
V: TRBV6-9
J: TRBJ2-3
size: -

CDR3: CSARGGRGYNGQFF
V: TRBV20-1
J: TRBJ2-1
size: -

CDR3: CASSLTSLLVNEQFF
V: TRBV5-1
J: TRBJ2-1
size: -

CDR3: CSAPGTGIGSDTQYF
V: TRBV20-1
J: TRBJ2-3
size: few

CDR3: CSARTGGDYGYTF
V: TRBV20-1
J: TRBJ1-2
size: many

CDR3: CAISEIESRDSLQETQYF
V: TRBV10-3
J: TRBJ2-5
size: many

CDR3: CASRGQLNQPQHF
V: TRBV6-1
J: TRBJ1-5
size: -

CDR3: CASSLFVGAAFF
V: TRBV12-3/TRBV12-4
J: TRBJ1-1
size: many

CDR3: CASSLLASSTDTQYF
V: TRBV7-9
J: TRBJ2-3
size: many

CDR3: CASSLAPAGTGFNYGYTF
V: TRBV11-2
J: TRBJ1-2
size: few

CDR3: CSAPPTGSGYTF
V: TRBV20-1
J: TRBJ1-2
size: many

CDR3: CASSGGGLPGGDYNEQFF
V: TRBV19
J: TRBJ2-1
size: -

CDR3: CASSARTGFQHF
V: TRBV27
J: TRBJ1-5
size: few

CDR3: CAWSEGRSEAFF
V: TRBV30
J: TRBJ1-1
size: many

CDR3: CASSRQGASAGEQYF
V: TRBV7-2
J: TRBJ2-7
size: many

CDR3: CASSFNVGTTEAFF
V: TRBV28
J: TRBJ1-1
size: many

CDR3: CASSQGNKNIQYF
V: TRBV28
J: TRBJ2-4
size: many

CDR3: CASSHRRTSGSSYNEQFF
V: TRBV7-8
J: TRBJ2-1
size: -

CDR3: CASSPNAGRTGELFF
V: TRBV6-1
J: TRBJ2-2
size: -

CDR3: CSVGTGGSGYTF
V: TRBV29-1
J: TRBJ1-2
size: few

CDR3: CAWSLQVNEKLFF
V: TRBV30
J: TRBJ1-4
size: few

CDR3: CASNESPGTNSPLHF
V: TRBV19
J: TRBJ1-6
size: few

CDR3: CATGTSGDLRRTDTQYF
V: TRBV28
J: TRBJ2-3
size: -

CDR3: CASSPGGKRETQYF
V: TRBV3-1
J: TRBJ2-5
size: few

CDR3: CASTDTGGGVDTQYF
V: TRBV5-1
J: TRBJ2-3
size: few

CDR3: CASSVGPKPQHF
V: TRBV28
J: TRBJ1-5
size: many

CDR3: CASSYSNRGFNGYTF
V: TRBV6-5
J: TRBJ1-2
size: few

CDR3: CASSRDPEKPQHF
V: TRBV28
J: TRBJ1-5
size: many

CDR3: CASSLGPLRAGANVLTF
V: TRBV27
J: TRBJ2-6
size: few

CDR3: CATSRVPETTNEQFF
V: TRBV15
J: TRBJ2-1
size: many

CDR3: CATSDSWLAGFTDTQYF
V: TRBV24-1
J: TRBJ2-3
size: -

CDR3: CASSFDGPPLHF
V: TRBV12-3/TRBV12-4
J: TRBJ1-6
size: many

CDR3: CASSEGPGATNEKLFF
V: TRBV9
J: TRBJ1-4
size: -

CDR3: CASTAGNTEAFF
V: TRBV12-3/TRBV12-4
J: TRBJ1-1
size: few

CDR3: CAWSKGGLAGWETQYF
V: TRBV30
J: TRBJ2-5
size: -

CDR3: CSARGGDFYNEQFF
V: TRBV20-1
J: TRBJ2-1
size: few

CDR3: CASATSGPTDTQYF
V: TRBV6-2/TRBV6-3
J: TRBJ2-3
size: many

CDR3: CASSLGVFRSYEQYF
V: TRBV27
J: TRBJ2-7
size: -

CDR3: CASSLLAGVSFNEQFF
V: TRBV7-3
J: TRBJ2-1
size: -

CDR3: CASSLPVGRNTEAFF
V: TRBV13
J: TRBJ1-1
size: few

CDR3: CASSRFMGLSTDTQYF
V: TRBV3-1
J: TRBJ2-3
size: -